This T cell receptor beta chain emerged from a study of T-cell memory formation after mild COVID-19. Study outcomes and limitations: Clones contracting day 15 to 85 were balanced CD4/CD8; later expanders leaned CD4+. A second wave of clones peaked on day 37, and their SARS-CoV-2 specificity went unconfirmed. The pre-infection memory compartment contained some responding clones, suggesting cross-reactive memory joined.

Constant-segment primers served in 5'RACE that generated TCR alpha and TCR beta cDNA libraries bearing sample barcodes and UMIs. MiXCR, run by TCRdb on the 5' RACE reads, gives a single entry per CDR3 protein. The repertoire includes 430,000 or so distinct CDR3 sequences, 20% to 25% of them detected once, and approximately 12% sits in the top ten. A word on this clonotype: Its antigen is as yet unknown.

The CDR3 runs 12 residues. The germline V gene encodes CDR1 SQVTM and CDR2 ANQGSEA. The V end lost 4 bases, the J end lost 6 bases, and 11 bases lay between the germline ends. Specimen: PBMCs or a T cell subset sorted from them (not recorded which). This rearrangement joins TRBV29-1 to TRBJ2-3, with D hard to call. This clonotype originated in an adult woman who had mild COVID-19 (a few samples of this study predate the infection). Cell type and time point are not known. The CDR3 sequence: CSVGPPGDTQYF. The CDR3 nucleotides read TGCAGCGTTGGGCCCCCAGGCGATACGCAGTATTTT.